These 21 T cell receptor delta chains originate from one sample sequenced in a study of gamma-delta T cells after stem cell transplantation listed by TCRdb under 2016. The library was prepared using RT-PCR. TCRdb names Illumina MiSeq as the instrument used. Public reads were reanalyzed in TCRdb with CATT, and rows carrying the same DNA were merged afterwards. Within this sample are more than 1,000 delta-chain clones, with less than 2% of them counted one time only. In total, the top ten clones hold 47% of the sample. The sequenced material came from gamma-delta T cells. Receptors originate from a human donor. It is not recorded whose cells these are; they may come from a transplant donor.

This clone is termed large. The J gene is TRDJ1, the V gene TRDV2; D may be TRDD3 (5 bases). The V and J ends lost 0 bases and 0 bases respectively, with 10 bases between them. Germline CDR1 and CDR2: GEAIGNYY and EKD. This CDR3 is 15 amino acids long. CDR3 sequence reads: CACDTVGTYTDKLIF. CDR3 sequence (DNA): TGTGCCTGTGACACCGTGGGGACGTACACCGATAAACTCATCTTT.

This clone is categorized as medium-sized. The chain links TRDV2 to TRDJ1, with 12 bases that match TRDD3. This CDR3 comprises 18 residues. Looked up from germline, CDR1 is GEAIGNYY and CDR2 is EKD. Trimming removed 2 bases from V and 3 bases from J; junction bases left unmatched: 12. CDR3 protein: CACDNIGVLGDTSDKLIF. As DNA, the CDR3 is TGTGCCTGTGACAACATTGGAGTACTGGGGGATACATCCGATAAACTCATCTTT.

This clone was picked up a small number of times. A far larger clone is off by one base, so a read error is likely. This chain joins TRDV1 and TRDJ1, with a weak D call TRDD3 (6 bases). Germline CDR1 reads TSWWSYY; CDR2 reads QGS. The CDR3 spans 20 residues. V lost 0 bases to trimming and J lost 0 bases, with 23 bases between them. CDR3 nucleotides: TGTGCTCTTGGGGAACTCTCCCGCGGCCTTTGGGGGCAGTACACCGATAAACTCATCTTT. It is translated as CALGELSRGLWGQYTDKLIF.

This clone was detected only a few times. The chain links TRDV2 to TRDJ1, with 11 positions matching TRDD3. The CDR3 loop spans 20 amino acids. Germline V lookup: CDR1 GEAIGNYY, CDR2 EKD. Losses at the gene ends were 0 bases for V and 0 bases for J; bases not matched to a gene: 14. The CDR3 sequence is CACDTVLLGDIVGNTDKLIF. DNA of the CDR3: TGTGCCTGTGACACCGTATTACTGGGGGATATAGTTGGAAACACCGATAAACTCATCTTT.

In its sample, this clone was seen a few times. A far larger clone is just one base off, so this is likely a read error. The gene calls are TRDV2 and TRDJ1; D possibly corresponds to TRDD2 (5 bases). Germline CDR1 and CDR2: GEAIGNYY and EKD. The CDR3 consists of 15 residues. V was cut by 3 bases and J by 1 base, with 14 bases left in between. CDR3 sequence (DNA): TGTGCCTGTGACGCCGTGGGTTCCTCCACCGATAAACTCATCTTT. Residues: CACDAVGSSTDKLIF.

This clone was counted a few times. TCRdb assigns this DNA the protein of a much larger clone, which departs from its translation at residue 4; this likely reflects a read error, and the protein shown comes from translating the DNA. J is TRDJ1 and V is TRDV2; 7 nucleotides align to TRDD3. V lost 5 bases, J lost 4 bases, and 15 bases stayed unmatched. Germline lookup yields CDR1 GEAIGNYY and CDR2 EKD. This CDR3 comprises 16 residues. The CDR3 coding sequence is TGTGCCTGTGGCATTGCGGGGGATCCTTTCGGCGATAAACTCATCTTT. Translated, it gives CACGIAGDPFGDKLIF.

As DNA, the CDR3 is TGTGCCTGTGACGCCTTGGGGGATACGAGGGATAAACTCATCTTT. Amino acid sequence: CACDALGDTRDKLIF. V gene TRDV2 combines with J gene TRDJ1; 11 bases agree with TRDD3. From germline, CDR1 is GEAIGNYY and CDR2 EKD. The CDR3 is made up of 15 amino acids. The J segment lost 5 bases and the V segment lost 3 bases, leaving 7 bases of the junction unmatched.

This clone is large by share. V usage is TRDV2 and J usage is TRDJ1; the match to TRDD3 covers 11 bases. The CDR3 has 18 residues. V was clipped by 3 bases and J by 1 base; unmatched bases: 12. Germline values: CDR1 GEAIGNYY, CDR2 EKD. The CDR3 region has the DNA TGTGCCTGTGACCCTTTACTGGGGGATAACCCGGTCACCGATAAACTCATCTTT. This encodes CACDPLLGDNPVTDKLIF.

This clone was seen a handful of times. TCRdb shows a much larger clone's protein in place of this DNA's translation, and the two differ at residue 5, likely through a read error; the protein shown is translated from the DNA. The V call is TRDV2, the J call TRDJ1, with D tentatively TRDD3 (5 bases). CDR1 and CDR2 (germline): GEAIGNYY, EKD. The V end lost 3 bases, the J end lost 4 bases, and 17 bases lay between the germline ends. The CDR3 length is 15 residues. This chain's CDR3 is CACDAVLERSDKLIF. For the CDR3, the DNA is TGTGCCTGTGACGCCGTACTGGAGAGGAGCGATAAACTCATCTTT.

Worth noting for this clone: The protein TCRdb lists belongs to a much larger clone and differs from this DNA's translation at residue 11, which points to a read error; the protein shown is made from the DNA. The chain recombines TRDV2 with TRDJ1; tentatively, D is TRDD3 (5 bases). Germline CDR1 reads GEAIGNYY; CDR2 reads EKD. This CDR3 contains 18 residues. With 3 bases removed from V and 0 bases from J, the gap between germline ends came to 22 bases. In DNA, the CDR3 is TGTGCCTGTGACCCACTACAGGACTTGGGGAGATACACCGATAAACTCATCTTT. Protein product: CACDPLQDLGRYTDKLIF.

This clone has just a few counts. A read error is the likely source, as a far larger clone sits one nucleotide away. The chain carries TRDV2 and TRDJ3, with 9 nucleotides matching TRDD3. Germline V CDR1 and CDR2: GEAIGNYY, EKD. CDR3 size: 21 residues. Trimming took 0 bases from V and 0 from J; bases not matched to a gene: 11. CDR3 DNA sequence: TGTGCCTGTGACACCGGGGGACTGGGGGACCTCAACTCCTGGGACACCCGACAGATGTTTTTC. Translating it yields CACDTGGLGDLNSWDTRQMFF.

In its sample, this clone was seen a few times. It differs at one base from a far larger clone, so likely a read error. This chain joins TRDV2 and TRDJ3, with 10 bases aligning to TRDD3. V shed 2 bases, J shed 0 bases, and the junction held 9 bases outside the gene matches. This CDR3 has 20 amino acids. Germline CDR1 reads GEAIGNYY; CDR2 reads EKD. For the CDR3, the DNA is TGTGCCTGTGACAACGTGGGGGATACTCCGAGCTCCTGGGACACCCGACAGATGTTTTTC. Protein: CACDNVGDTPSSWDTRQMFF.

Turning to this clone: With a far larger clone one base away, a read error is the likely cause. The identical CDR3 is also encoded by other nucleotide sequences in the sample. The chain recombines TRDV2 with TRDJ1, with TRDD3 matching over 10 bases. The CDR3 spans 18 residues. CDR1 is GEAIGNYY and CDR2 is EKD in the germline V gene. The CDR3 nucleotides are TGTGCCTGTGACACGTTGGGGGATACAGTGAGGTACACCGATAAACTTATCTTT. Its protein product is CACDTLGDTVRYTDKLIF.

This clone rates as large. Within the sample, other DNA sequences also encode this same CDR3. The chain uses TRDV2 and TRDJ1; 10 bases fit TRDD3. Per the germline V gene, CDR1 is GEAIGNYY and CDR2 is EKD. V trimming: 3 bases; J trimming: 1 base; junction bases outside the gene matches: 13. This CDR3 comprises 18 residues. The CDR3 spells CACDSVLGDPASTDKLIF. DNA of the CDR3: TGTGCCTGTGACTCAGTACTGGGGGATCCTGCATCCACCGATAAACTCATCTTT.

This clone was detected a few times. It is likely a read error: a sequence one base away is far more abundant. Different DNA sequences within this sample yield the same CDR3. The J gene is TRDJ1, the V gene TRDV2, with D possibly being TRDD3 (6 bases). The V end lost 2 bases, the J end lost 0 bases, and 21 bases lay between the germline ends. The V gene's germline CDR1 is GEAIGNYY and CDR2 EKD. The CDR3 has 18 amino acids. The CDR3 DNA is TGTGCCTGTGACAGTGTGCTGGGGTCCCGCCCGTACACCGATAAACTCATCTTT. Its translation is CACDSVLGSRPYTDKLIF.

For this clone: With a far larger clone one base away, a read error is the likely cause. The genes are TRDV2 and TRDJ2; 10 nucleotides match TRDD3. J gave up 0 bases and V 3 bases, and 27 bases lay outside the gene matches. Germline-derived CDR1 and CDR2 are GEAIGNYY and EKD. The CDR3 spans 24 residues. The CDR3 sequence: CACDPRPTQAGGYVVDSLTAQLFF. CDR3 nucleotides: TGTGCCTGTGACCCCCGCCCAACCCAGGCCGGGGGATACGTAGTGGATTCTTTGACAGCACAACTCTTCTTT.

This clone is large (0.1 to 1%). The chain is built from TRDV2 and TRDJ1; 8 nucleotides agree with TRDD3. V gave up 0 bases and J gave up 6 bases; unmatched junction bases: 5. From germline, CDR1 is GEAIGNYY and CDR2 EKD. The length of the CDR3 is 14 residues. CDR3 coding DNA: TGTGCCTGTGACACCGTCGGGGATACAAATAAACTCATCTTT. Its translation is CACDTVGDTNKLIF.

In its sample, this clone was seen a few times. This may be a read error, as it is one base from a much larger clone. This specimen includes other DNA sequences encoding the same CDR3. V is TRDV2 and J is TRDJ1; perhaps TRDD3 as D (6 bases). This CDR3 comprises 17 residues. Germline V gene lookup returns CDR1 GEAIGNYY and CDR2 EKD. CDR3 bases: TGTGCCTGTGACACCGCAGGATACCCCCTTTACACCGACAAACTCATCTTT. Residues: CACDTAGYPLYTDKLIF.

This sequence joins TRDV2 and TRDJ1, with TRDD3 identical over 12 bases. TCRdb gives no J gene; it was assigned here by matching the DNA to germline. In germline, CDR1 is GEAIGNYY, CDR2 EKD. The CDR3 extends over 23 amino acids. V was pared by 1 base and J by 0 bases, with 23 bases of the junction left unmatched. CDR3 residues: CACDTVSGAILGDTVRYTDKLIF. The DNA of the CDR3 is TGTGCCTGTGACACTGTGTCTGGGGCGATACTGGGGGATACAGTGAGGTACACCGATAAACTCATCTTT.

This clone was detected a few times. A much larger clone lies one base from this, so it may be a read error. V usage is TRDV2 and J usage is TRDJ1; 10 nucleotides agree with TRDD3. This CDR3 has 20 amino acids. CDR1 and CDR2 from the germline V gene are GEAIGNYY and EKD. The trim removed 3 bases at V and 1 base at J, leaving 19 bases unmatched. The CDR3 sequence is CACDALGGGYAEATTDKLIF. The CDR3 coding sequence is TGTGCCTGTGACGCCTTAGGCGGGGGATACGCGGAGGCCACCACCGATAAACTCATCTTT.

Concerning this clone: TCRdb shows a much larger clone's protein in place of this DNA's translation, and the two differ at residue 4, likely through a read error; the protein shown is translated from the DNA. This CDR3 is CACHTVRGIRDMSTDKLIF. The DNA for the CDR3 is TGTGCCTGTCACACCGTCCGGGGGATACGCGATATGTCCACCGATAAACTCATCTTT. This chain uses TRDV2 with TRDJ1, with 10 bases fitting TRDD3. Per germline, CDR1 GEAIGNYY and CDR2 EKD. This CDR3 contains 19 residues.